The 2 T cell receptor beta chains below come from one sample, sequenced in a study of T cell responses to AZD1222 COVID-19 vaccine (dated by TCRdb to about 2021). Library construction relied on the immunoSEQ multiplex PCR assay. TCRdb carries this immuneACCESS record with in-frame sequences only. Its versions omit some clonotypes, under half of them owing to an unresolved V gene in the studies checked, with the rest unexplained. The sample yields over 150,000 clones; around 90% were counted once. The top ten constitute over 15% of the sample. Taken with the paper, the label for time point translates to: baseline before first vaccination. The specimen was peripheral blood, collected on day 0 of AZD1222 vaccination. The source is an adult in good health.

This clone was found a few times. The chain recombines TRBV6-2 or TRBV6-3 with TRBJ2-7, with no clear D. Germline assignment: CDR1 MNHEY and CDR2 SVGEGT. There are 12 residues in the CDR3. Trimming pared 4 bases from V and 0 bases from J, leaving 4 bases between. CDR3: CASSSTSYEQYF. The CDR3, as DNA: TGTGCCAGCAGTTCCACCTCCTACGAGCAGTACTTC.

This chain links TRBV4-3 with TRBJ1-4; no clear D. CDR3 length: 14 residues. V lost 5 bases and J lost 5, with 12 bases in between. From germline, CDR1 is LGHNA and CDR2 YSLEER. The CDR3 spells CASSDSLGNEKLFF. The CDR3 DNA reads as TGCGCCAGCAGCGACTCTCTGGGGAATGAAAAACTGTTTTTT.